This TCR beta chain comes out of a study of T cell repertoires in cytomegalovirus infection. Study-wide background: Recently described HLA-C-restricted plus well-studied HLA-B-restricted CMV epitopes were used. Signatures in public TCR beta sequences pointed to both CMV infection and matching HLA type.

Overall study results and limits: CMV carriers having the relevant HLA were flagged by cumulative public TCR beta family frequency. The response measured ex vivo was dominated by TCR beta clonotypes (HLA-C-restricted and CMV-specific).

This clonotype has more than one count but fewer than ten. Its antigen is not identified. The germline gives CDR1 SGHVS, CDR2 FNYEAQ. The junction had 7 bases not matched to a gene; V was cut back by 1 base and J by 5 bases. The CDR3 is 16 amino acids. Via MiXCR, TCRdb re-called the reads, giving one row per CDR3 protein. The repertoire holds some 800,000 distinct CDR3 sequences, with less than 35% as singletons. The chain combines TRBV7-6 with TRBJ2-4; 8 bases map to TRBD1. The receptor comes from a human donor in good health (CMV status not recorded). Some clones in this sample may be carry-over from other donors' samples. Sequences were derived from cultured CD8+ T cells from PBMCs, sampled from culture after CMV antigen stimulation. CDR3 in DNA: TGTGCCAGCAGCTTAGGGACAGGGAAGGCACAAAACATTCAGTACTTC. This translates into CASSLGTGKAQNIQYF.